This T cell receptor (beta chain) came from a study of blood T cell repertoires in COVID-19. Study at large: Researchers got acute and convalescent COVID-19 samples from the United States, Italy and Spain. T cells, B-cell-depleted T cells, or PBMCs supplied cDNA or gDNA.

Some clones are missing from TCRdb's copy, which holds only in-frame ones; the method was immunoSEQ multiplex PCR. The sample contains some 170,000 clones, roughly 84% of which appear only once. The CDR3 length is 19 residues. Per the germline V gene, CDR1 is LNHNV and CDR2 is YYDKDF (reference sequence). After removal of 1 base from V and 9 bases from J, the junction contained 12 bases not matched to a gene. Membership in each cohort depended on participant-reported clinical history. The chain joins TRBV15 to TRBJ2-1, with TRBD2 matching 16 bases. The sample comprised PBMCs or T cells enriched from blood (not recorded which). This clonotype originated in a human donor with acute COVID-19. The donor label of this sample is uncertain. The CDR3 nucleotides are TGTGCCACCAGCAGAGTAGGGACTAGCGGGGGGGACGCAGTGGCTGAGCAGTTCTTC. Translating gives CATSRVGTSGGDAVAEQFF.